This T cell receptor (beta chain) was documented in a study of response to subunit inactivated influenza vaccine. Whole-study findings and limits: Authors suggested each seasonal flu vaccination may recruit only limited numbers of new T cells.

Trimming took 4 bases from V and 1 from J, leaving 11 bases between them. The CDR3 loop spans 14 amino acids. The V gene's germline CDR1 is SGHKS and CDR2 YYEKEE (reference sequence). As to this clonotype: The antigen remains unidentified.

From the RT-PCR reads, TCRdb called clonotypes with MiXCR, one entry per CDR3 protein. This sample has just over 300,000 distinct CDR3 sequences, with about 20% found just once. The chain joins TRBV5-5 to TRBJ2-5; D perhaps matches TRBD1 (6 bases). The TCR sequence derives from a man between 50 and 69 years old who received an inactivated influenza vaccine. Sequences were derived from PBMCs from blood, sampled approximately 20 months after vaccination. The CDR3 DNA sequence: TGTGCCAGCAGCCCCGGGACACTCCAAGAGACCCAGTACTTC. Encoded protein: CASSPGTLQETQYF. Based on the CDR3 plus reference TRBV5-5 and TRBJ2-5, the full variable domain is DAGVTQSPTHLIKTRGQQVTLRCSPISGHKSVSWYQQVLGQGPQFIFQYYEKEERGRGNFPDRFSARQFPNYSSELNVNALLLGDSALYLCASSPGTLQETQYFGPGTRLLVL.